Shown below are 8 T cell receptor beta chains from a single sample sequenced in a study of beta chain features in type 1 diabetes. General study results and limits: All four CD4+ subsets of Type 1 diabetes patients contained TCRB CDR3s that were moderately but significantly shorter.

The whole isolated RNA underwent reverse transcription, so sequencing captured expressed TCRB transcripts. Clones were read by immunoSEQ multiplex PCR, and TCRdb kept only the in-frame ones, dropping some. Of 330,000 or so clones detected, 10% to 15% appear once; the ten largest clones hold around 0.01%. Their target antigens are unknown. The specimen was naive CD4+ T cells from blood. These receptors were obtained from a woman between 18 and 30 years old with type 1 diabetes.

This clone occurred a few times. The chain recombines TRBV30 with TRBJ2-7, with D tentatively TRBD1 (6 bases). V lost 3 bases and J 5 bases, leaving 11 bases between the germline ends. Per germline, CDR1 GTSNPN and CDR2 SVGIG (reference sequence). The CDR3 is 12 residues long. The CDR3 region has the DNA TGTGCCTGGAGCAGGGGCGTGAACGAGCAGTACTTC. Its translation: CAWSRGVNEQYF. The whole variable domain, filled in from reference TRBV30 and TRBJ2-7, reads SQTIHQWPATLVQPVGSPLSLECTVEGTSNPNLYWYRQAAGRGLQLLFYSVGIGQISSEVPQNLSASRPQDRQFILSSKKLLLSDSGFYLCAWSRGVNEQYFGPGTRLTVT.

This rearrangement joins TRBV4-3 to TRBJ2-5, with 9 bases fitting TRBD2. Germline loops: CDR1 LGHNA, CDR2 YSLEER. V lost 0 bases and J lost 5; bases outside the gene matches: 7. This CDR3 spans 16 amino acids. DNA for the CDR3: TGCGCCAGCAGCCAAGACCCCGCTAGCGGGGTTGAGACCCAGTACTTC. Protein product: CASSQDPASGVETQYF.

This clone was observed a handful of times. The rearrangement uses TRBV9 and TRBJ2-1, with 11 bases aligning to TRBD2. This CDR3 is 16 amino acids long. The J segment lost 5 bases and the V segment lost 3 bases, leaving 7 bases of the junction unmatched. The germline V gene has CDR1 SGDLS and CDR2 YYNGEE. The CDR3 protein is CASSAILAGGDNEQFF. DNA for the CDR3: TGTGCCAGCAGCGCTATCCTAGCGGGAGGAGACAATGAGCAGTTCTTC.

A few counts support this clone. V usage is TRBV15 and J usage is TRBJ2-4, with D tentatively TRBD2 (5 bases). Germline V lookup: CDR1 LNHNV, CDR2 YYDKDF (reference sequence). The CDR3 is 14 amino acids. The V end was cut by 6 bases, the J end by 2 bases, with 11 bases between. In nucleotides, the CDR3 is TGTGCCACCAGGGGAGTCGCGACCAAAAACATTCAGTACTTC. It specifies CATRGVATKNIQYF.

The CDR3 reads CASSLLGLAKNIQYF. CDR3 coding DNA: TGCGCCAGCAGCCTTCTGGGACTAGCGAAAAACATTCAGTACTTC. The chain carries TRBV4-1 and TRBJ2-4; 10 bases are shared with TRBD2. The length of the CDR3 is 15 residues. Unmatched junction bases numbered 4, after V lost 4 bases and J lost 4 bases. CDR1 is MGHRA, CDR2 YSYEKL, per germline.

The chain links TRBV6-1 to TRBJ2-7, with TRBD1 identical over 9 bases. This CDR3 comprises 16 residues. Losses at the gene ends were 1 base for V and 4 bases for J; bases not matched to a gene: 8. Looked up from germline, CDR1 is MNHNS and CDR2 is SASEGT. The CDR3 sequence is CASSEVQGAYAYEQYF. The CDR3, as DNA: TGTGCCAGCAGTGAAGTACAGGGGGCGTACGCGTACGAGCAGTACTTC.

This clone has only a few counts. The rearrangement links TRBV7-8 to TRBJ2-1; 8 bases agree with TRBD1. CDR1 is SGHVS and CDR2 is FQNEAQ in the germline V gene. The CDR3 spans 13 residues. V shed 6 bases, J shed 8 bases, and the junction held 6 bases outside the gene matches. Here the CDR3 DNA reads TGTGCCAGCAGGAAGACAGGGGTAGATGAGCAGTTCTTC. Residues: CASRKTGVDEQFF.

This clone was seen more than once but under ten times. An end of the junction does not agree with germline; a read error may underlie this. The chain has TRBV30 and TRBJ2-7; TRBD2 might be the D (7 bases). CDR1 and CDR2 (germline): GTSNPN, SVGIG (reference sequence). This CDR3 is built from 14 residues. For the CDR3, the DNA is TGTGCCTGTAGTGTGAGACGGGGGGCCCAAGAGCAGTACTTC. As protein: CACSVRRGAQEQYF.